The 4 T cell receptor beta chains below come from one sample, sequenced in a study of blood T cell repertoires in COVID-19 (TCRdb year 2020). The library came from the immunoSEQ multiplex PCR assay. TCRdb retrieved this table from immuneACCESS and kept in-frame rearrangements only. Not all clones are present; in checked studies, unresolved V genes account for under half, and no reason is known for the remainder. The sample yields 95,000 to 150,000 clones; about four fifths were counted once. The top ten clones comprise 16% of the sample. The sample was peripheral blood. The receptors shown here come from a man aged 55 to 70 with active or convalescent COVID-19.

The rearrangement uses TRBV30 and TRBJ2-1, with D maybe TRBD1 (5 bases). V gave up 5 bases and J gave up 7 bases, with 6 bases separating them. This CDR3 is 10 amino acids long. Per the germline V gene, CDR1 is GTSNPN and CDR2 is SVGIG (reference sequence). The CDR3 loop reads CAWAGNEQFF. CDR3 nucleotides: TGTGCCTGGGCAGGGAATGAGCAGTTCTTC.

The chain links TRBV6-5 to TRBJ2-5, with a possible D match to TRBD2 (6 bases). The CDR3 has 14 amino acids. V was cut by 2 bases and J by 5 bases, with 12 bases left in between. Germline V CDR1 and CDR2: MNHEY, SVGAGI. The CDR3 coding sequence is TGTGCCAGCAGTTACGTCGGGGGTGGGGAGACCCAGTACTTC. It specifies CASSYVGGGETQYF.

The chain carries TRBV6-1 and TRBJ2-3; a possible D gene is TRBD1 (5 bases). CDR3 length: 16 amino acids. The V and J ends lost 4 bases and 0 bases respectively, with 14 bases between them. Germline CDR1 is MNHNS and CDR2 is SASEGT. The CDR3 DNA follows: TGTGCCAGCAGTGTAAGGGCAGGGCCCAGCACAGATACGCAGTATTTT. It encodes CASSVRAGPSTDTQYF.

This clone showed up just once. V usage is TRBV12-3 or TRBV12-4 and J usage is TRBJ1-4, with D perhaps matching TRBD1 (5 bases). V was pared by 3 bases and J by 11 bases, with 13 bases between. The CDR3 sequence is 13 residues long. This chain's CDR3 is CASSLGPGSKLFF. DNA for the CDR3: TGTGCCAGCAGTTTGGGGCCAGGTTCGAAACTGTTTTTT.